This entry is about one TCR beta chain. Its cognate antigen is unknown. Germline V gives CDR1 SQVTM, CDR2 ANQGSEA. Trimming stripped 4 bases from V and 7 bases from J, with 16 bases between. The CDR3 sequence is 14 residues long. The method was immunoSEQ multiplex PCR; TCRdb's version includes in-frame clones alone and lacks a portion of them. The sample has approximately 300,000 clones, 86% seen once. This sample was included in a study of cytomegalovirus exposure and HLA in healthy donors. Study in general: The same platform was used for the 120 validation repertoires and the 650 to 800 first-cohort repertoires, a later analysis reported. The study's findings and limits: Overall, around 160 TCR beta chains were annotated as cytomegalovirus-associated. In vitro assays verified that a few CMV-associated chains recognized CMV antigens specifically. In a later analysis, first-cohort TCR clusters were found to tend to co-occur in the 100 to 150 validation repertoires.

This receptor was identified in a woman aged 18-30 years in good health and CMV-seronegative. The chain is built from TRBV29-1 and TRBJ1-4; D gene uncertain. The sample consisted of PBMCs. For the CDR3, the DNA is TGCAGCGTTGTCGTGGCTACGAGCGGTGAAAAACTGTTTTTT. It translates to CSVVVATSGEKLFF.